This is a list of T cell receptor beta chains from one sample in a study of patients and donors after allogeneic stem cell transplantation. Using its own MiXCR run on the RT-PCR reads, TCRdb lists one record per CDR3 protein. This sample yields 400,000 to 450,000 distinct CDR3 sequences, of which about a sixth are seen a single time; 7.2% belongs to the top ten. Sequenced material: blood, either unsorted or a sorted T cell fraction (not recorded which). The receptors here all came from a human donor who was either an allogeneic HSCT recipient or a stem cell or donor lymphocyte infusion donor (not recorded which). It is not recorded whose cells these are; they may come from a transplant donor. The CDR3 runs from the conserved cysteine through the conserved F or W. The D gene is left open where the match is weak. Some rows have no size entry. The others give once, few or many, or a class for an expanded clone.

j_call,cdr3_length,clone_size,v_call,d_call,cdr3_nt,cdr3_aa
TRBJ2-1,13,few,TRBV27,NA,TGTGCCAGCAGTTTATCGAGGGGCAATGAGCAGTTCTTC,CASSLSRGNEQFF
TRBJ2-7,13,many,TRBV24-1,NA,TGTGCCACCACGGTGTCGGGGGCCTACGAGCAGTACTTC,CATTVSGAYEQYF
TRBJ1-1,15,few,TRBV12-3/TRBV12-4,TRBD1,TGTGCCAGCAGTCCGTTTTCCAGGGGGGGCACTGAAGCTTTCTTT,CASSPFSRGGTEAFF
TRBJ2-2,16,NA,TRBV9,NA,TGTGCCAGCAGCGTATTTGATCTCCCTCAAACCGGGGAGCTGTTTTTT,CASSVFDLPQTGELFF
TRBJ1-1,18,few,TRBV20-1,NA,TGCAGTGCTAGAGATCGAAGTACGGCTTATAAATTAAACACTGAAGCTTTCTTT,CSARDRSTAYKLNTEAFF
TRBJ2-3,16,few,TRBV18,NA,TGTGCCAGCTCTCCTACCCGGCCGGCGTCCCATAGTACGCAGTATTTT,CASSPTRPASHSTQYF
TRBJ2-7,17,few,TRBV11-3,NA,TGTGCCAGCAGCTTGGACCAAAAAGCGGGCGCACCCTACGAGCAGTACTTC,CASSLDQKAGAPYEQYF
TRBJ2-5,15,NA,TRBV11-3,TRBD2,TGTGCCAGCAGCTTATTCAGAGCGGGAAAAGAGACCCAGTACTTC,CASSLFRAGKETQYF
TRBJ1-2,11,few,TRBV6-5,TRBD1,TGTGCCAGCAGGACAGGGACCGGCTACACCTTC,CASRTGTGYTF
TRBJ2-7,17,many,TRBV12-3/TRBV12-4,TRBD2,TGTGCCAGCAGTTCTCCTATTACTAGCGGGTTCTCCTACGAGCAGTACTTC,CASSSPITSGFSYEQYF
TRBJ1-1,15,NA,TRBV2,NA,TGTGCCAGCACCCAAGAAAGGACTTCGAACACTGAAGCTTTCTTT,CASTQERTSNTEAFF
TRBJ2-5,16,few,TRBV5-1,TRBD1,TGCGCCAGCAGCTGGGGACAGGGAACAAATAAAGAGACCCAGTACTTC,CASSWGQGTNKETQYF
TRBJ2-1,16,few,TRBV9,NA,TGTGCCAGCAGCGTAGATCCCAGCGGAACCTACAATGAGCAGTTCTTC,CASSVDPSGTYNEQFF
TRBJ1-2,14,NA,TRBV20-1,TRBD1,TGCAGTGCTAGAGATTTGGACAGGGTGGTAGGCTACACCTTC,CSARDLDRVVGYTF
TRBJ2-5,14,NA,TRBV10-3,NA,TGTGCCATCAGTGAGTCGATAACCCAAGAGACCCAGTACTTC,CAISESITQETQYF
TRBJ2-7,14,few,TRBV6-5,NA,TGTGCCAGCAGTTATTGGGGGCAGGGGTACGAGCAGTACTTC,CASSYWGQGYEQYF
TRBJ1-2,10,NA,TRBV19,NA,TGTGCCGGCTGGAGAAACGGCTACACCTTC,CAGWRNGYTF
TRBJ1-5,16,NA,TRBV14,NA,TGTGCCAGCAGCCAAGGGGGCCCAGGAAGGGTCGGGACCCAGCATTTT,CASSQGGPGRVGTQHF
TRBJ2-3,11,few,TRBV4-2,NA,TGTGCCAGCAGCTGGGCAGATACGCAGTATTTT,CASSWADTQYF
TRBJ2-5,14,NA,TRBV3-1,NA,TGTGCCAGCAGCCAAGAAAAGCCGGTCCAGGCCCAGTACTTC,CASSQEKPVQAQYF
TRBJ2-7,15,NA,TRBV5-1,TRBD1,TGCGCCAGCAGCTTACTCCGGGACAGGGGTGGCGAGCAGTACTTC,CASSLLRDRGGEQYF
TRBJ2-7,16,NA,TRBV12-3/TRBV12-4,NA,TGTGCCAGCAGTGTTCAAGCGTCGAAATTTACCTACGAGCAGTACTTC,CASSVQASKFTYEQYF